One sample yielded the 31 T cell receptor beta chains listed below, sequenced in a study of OX40 agonist ivuxolimab in advanced cancers. Clones were read by immunoSEQ multiplex PCR, and TCRdb kept only the in-frame ones, dropping some. The repertoire holds 75,000 or so clones, with more than 70% as singletons. Material: CD4+ or CD8+ T cells sorted from blood, obtained in a trial of the OX40 agonist ivuxolimab. The receptors originated from an adult with an advanced solid tumor such as melanoma, head and neck, liver or kidney cancer.

J is TRBJ1-2 and V is TRBV7-2; D remains ambiguous. Germline values: CDR1 SGHTA, CDR2 FQGNSA. Trimming stripped 5 bases from V and 4 bases from J, with 11 bases between. The CDR3 consists of 13 residues. CDR3 bases: TGTGCCAGCAGCGTAAGGGAAGGCTATGGCTACACCTTC. This codes for CASSVREGYGYTF. Looking up the rest from reference TRBV7-2 and TRBJ1-2 gives the full variable domain: GAGVSQSPSNKVTEKGKDVELRCDPISGHTALYWYRQSLGQGLEFLIYFQGNSAPDKSGLPSDRFSAERTGGSVSTLTIQRTQQEDSAVYLCASSVREGYGYTFGSGTRLTVV.

V is TRBV9 and J is TRBJ1-1, with a possible D match to TRBD1 (5 bases). This CDR3 region has 15 residues. Trimming shortened V by 3 bases and J by 3 bases, and 15 bases separated the two germline ends. Germline V gene sequence: CDR1 SGDLS, CDR2 YYNGEE. CDR3 DNA: TGTGCCAGCAGCGAGGGTGGGGGTTTCGACACTGAAGCTTTCTTT. Protein: CASSEGGGFDTEAFF.

The J gene is TRBJ1-1, the V gene TRBV5-3; no reliable D call. TRBV5-3 is filed as an ORF, its function uncertain. The CDR3 totals 14 residues. Trimming cost V 0 bases and J 6 bases, with 12 bases left between them. The CDR3 spells CARSLVYASAEAFF. DNA for the CDR3: TGTGCCAGAAGCTTGGTGTACGCCAGCGCTGAAGCTTTCTTT.

The J gene is TRBJ2-3, the V gene TRBV5-4, with 9 positions matching TRBD2. Trimming at V came to 0 bases and at J to 3 bases, leaving 11 bases not matched to a gene. The CDR3 totals 18 residues. The V gene's germline CDR1 is SGHNT and CDR2 YYREEE (reference sequence). The CDR3 protein is CASSLGGLAGEGTDTQYF. Written as DNA, the CDR3 is TGTGCCAGCAGCTTGGGCGGTTTAGCGGGAGAGGGGACAGATACGCAGTATTTT. The full variable domain, completed using reference TRBV5-4 and TRBJ2-3, is ETGVTQSPTHLIKTRGQQVTLRCSSQSGHNTVSWYQQALGQGPQFIFQYYREEENGRGNFPPRFSGLQFPNYSSELNVNALELDDSALYLCASSLGGLAGEGTDTQYFGPGTRLTVL.

The CDR3 DNA is TGTGCCAGCAGCTGGGGACAGAATTCACCCCTCCACTTT. Protein: CASSWGQNSPLHF. The chain recombines TRBV5-4 with TRBJ1-6; TRBD1 aligns across 7 bases. Germline lookup yields CDR1 SGHNT and CDR2 YYREEE (reference sequence). This CDR3 spans 13 amino acids. With V trimmed by 3 bases and J by 7 bases, 1 base remained unmatched.

A few counts support this clone. The V and J genes are TRBV28 and TRBJ2-7; TRBD1 matches 9 bases. The germline V gene encodes CDR1 MDHEN and CDR2 SYDVKM. V lost 4 bases to trimming and J lost 2 bases; unmatched junction nucleotides: 6. The CDR3 has 15 residues. CDR3 sequence reads: CASSWDRDFTYEQYF. Here the CDR3 DNA reads TGTGCCAGCAGTTGGGACAGGGATTTCACCTACGAGCAGTACTTC.

V and J are TRBV15 and TRBJ1-4, with a tentative D call TRBD1 (6 bases). CDR1 and CDR2 from the germline V gene are LNHNV and YYDKDF (reference sequence). The V end was cut by 4 bases, the J end by 5 bases, with 14 bases between. There are 15 residues in the CDR3. The CDR3 region is CATSTGNRENEKLFF. In nucleotides, the CDR3 is TGTGCCACCAGCACAGGAAACAGGGAGAATGAAAAACTGTTTTTT.

The J gene is TRBJ1-3, the V gene TRBV19, with 8 nucleotides matching TRBD1. This CDR3 region has 17 residues. With 3 bases clipped from V and 0 bases from J, the junction kept 7 bases outside the gene matches. Germline assignment: CDR1 LNHDA and CDR2 SQIVND (reference sequence). For the CDR3, the DNA is TGTGCCAGTAGTATGGGAGGGACAGGCCTCTCTGGAAACACCATATATTTT. Protein product: CASSMGGTGLSGNTIYF.

V usage is TRBV19 and J usage is TRBJ2-5, with 10 bases that match TRBD2. Germline CDR1 and CDR2: LNHDA and SQIVND (reference sequence). Losses at the gene ends were 4 bases for V and 5 bases for J; bases not matched to a gene: 7. The CDR3 runs to 15 residues. CDR3 in amino acids: CASSTTSGPGETQYF. The CDR3 DNA is TGTGCCAGTAGTACGACTAGCGGGCCCGGGGAGACCCAGTACTTC.

The gene calls are TRBV28 and TRBJ2-7; D not resolved. Germline CDR1 MDHEN, CDR2 SYDVKM. The CDR3 covers 12 residues. V was cut by 8 bases and J by 1 base, with 9 bases left in between. For the CDR3, the DNA is TGTGCCAGCGCGCCCAGTTCCTACGAGCAGTACTTC. It yields the protein CASAPSSYEQYF.

This clone was counted a few times. The chain joins TRBV28 to TRBJ1-5; 10 bases align to TRBD1. This CDR3 is built from 15 residues. With 5 bases clipped from V and 7 bases from J, the junction kept 8 bases outside the gene matches. Germline CDR1 is MDHEN and CDR2 is SYDVKM. The CDR3 DNA reads TGTGCCAGCAGTCCCACCGGGACAGGGGCACAGCCCCAGCATTTT. This translates into CASSPTGTGAQPQHF.

The chain employs TRBV5-4 and TRBJ2-3; D call uncertain. From germline, CDR1 is SGHNT and CDR2 YYREEE (reference sequence). The CDR3 is 12 residues long. V lost 2 bases and J 3 bases, leaving 4 bases between the germline ends. CDR3 sequence reads: CASSFWTDTQYF. CDR3 nucleotide sequence: TGTGCCAGCAGCTTTTGGACAGATACGCAGTATTTT.

The chain has TRBV5-6 and TRBJ2-3; TRBD1 or TRBD2 may be the D gene (6 bases each). Germline V lookup: CDR1 SGHDT, CDR2 YYEEEE. V lost 4 bases and J 5 bases, leaving 20 bases between the germline ends. There are 16 residues in the CDR3. The CDR3 reads CASSGRDTGDGDTQYF. The CDR3 DNA reads as TGTGCCAGCAGCGGCCGGGACACGGGGGATGGAGATACGCAGTATTTT.

The chain carries TRBV9 and TRBJ2-5, with 7 positions matching TRBD1. J gave up 1 base and V 1 base, and 10 bases lay outside the gene matches. This CDR3 region has 17 residues. Germline-derived CDR1 and CDR2 are SGDLS and YYNGEE. This CDR3 is CASSVTGAWGIQETQYF. CDR3 in DNA: TGTGCCAGCAGCGTAACAGGGGCCTGGGGTATCCAAGAGACCCAGTACTTC. The full variable domain, rest sourced from reference TRBV9 and TRBJ2-5, is DSGVTQTPKHLITATGQRVTLRCSPRSGDLSVYWYQQSLDQGLQFLIQYYNGEERAKGNILERFSAQQFPDLHSELNLSSLELGDSALYFCASSVTGAWGIQETQYFGPGTRLLVL.

The DNA of the CDR3 is TGTGCCAGTCGGGACGGCGGGGTGAGCGGTTCACCCCTCCACTTT. Translation gives CASRDGGVSGSPLHF. The chain has TRBV19 and TRBJ1-6; TRBD1 might be the D (5 bases). The CDR3 has 15 amino acids. The V end was cut by 8 bases, the J end by 9 bases, with 20 bases between. CDR1 LNHDA and CDR2 SQIVND come from the germline V gene (reference sequence).

V gene TRBV7-9 combines with J gene TRBJ2-2; D is possibly TRBD1 or TRBD2 (6 bases each). Trimming cost V 2 bases and J 7 bases, with 11 bases left between them. The CDR3 has 14 amino acids. CDR1 is SEHNR, CDR2 FQNEAQ, per germline (reference sequence). The CDR3 DNA reads TGTGCCAGCAGCTTATTGGGGGGCCTCGGGGAGCTGTTTTTT. This codes for CASSLLGGLGELFF.

V and J are TRBV7-9 and TRBJ1-5; weak D call: TRBD1 (5 bases). The CDR3 has 17 amino acids. V gave up 0 bases and J gave up 0 bases, with 12 bases separating them. Germline CDR1 SEHNR, CDR2 FQNEAQ (reference sequence). The CDR3 here is CASSLATGPDSNQPQHF. DNA for the CDR3: TGTGCCAGCAGCTTAGCCACAGGTCCCGATAGCAATCAGCCCCAGCATTTT.

V and J are TRBV7-8 and TRBJ1-2; TRBD1 might be the D (5 bases). The CDR3 sequence is 14 residues long. V lost 5 bases and J 5 bases, leaving 15 bases between the germline ends. Germline CDR1 SGHVS, CDR2 FQNEAQ. CDR3: CASSPRDGGYGYTF. DNA for the CDR3: TGTGCCAGCAGCCCCCGGGACGGAGGATATGGCTACACCTTC.

This clone was detected once. The chain combines TRBV28 with TRBJ2-7; TRBD1 aligns across 7 bases. Germline values: CDR1 MDHEN, CDR2 SYDVKM. This CDR3 comprises 15 residues. V lost 4 bases, J lost 0 bases, and 6 bases stayed unmatched. The chain's CDR3 is CASSSETGLSYEQYF. DNA for the CDR3: TGTGCCAGCAGTTCAGAGACAGGGCTCTCCTACGAGCAGTACTTC.

The V gene is TRBV27, the J gene TRBJ1-6; 8 bases align to TRBD1. After removal of 5 bases from V and 6 bases from J, the junction contained 21 bases not matched to a gene. The germline V gene encodes CDR1 MNHEY and CDR2 SMNVEV (reference sequence). CDR3 length: 20 residues. The CDR3 loop reads CASSRDRGRGRVKANSPLHF. In DNA, the CDR3 is TGTGCCAGCAGTCGCGACCGGGGCAGGGGGCGCGTTAAGGCTAATTCACCCCTCCACTTT.

The table lists this clone with a few counts. J is TRBJ1-2 and V is TRBV5-1; D unresolved. Germline-derived CDR1 and CDR2 are SGHRS and YFSETQ. Trimming pared 0 bases from V and 2 bases from J, leaving 14 bases between. The CDR3 is 16 residues long. For the CDR3, the DNA is TGCGCCAGCAGCTTGGCTCCTGTTACCTCAAACTATGGCTACACCTTC. Its protein product is CASSLAPVTSNYGYTF. Full variable domain (outside the CDR3, taken from reference TRBV5-1 and TRBJ1-2): KAGVTQTPRYLIKTRGQQVTLSCSPISGHRSVSWYQQTPGQGLQFLFEYFSETQRNKGNFPGRFSGRQFSNSRSEMNVSTLELGDSALYLCASSLAPVTSNYGYTFGSGTRLTVV.

CDR3 sequence (DNA): TGTGCCAGCAGCTTAGGAGCTAGCGGGACCAATGAGCAGTTCTTC. Residues: CASSLGASGTNEQFF. The rearrangement uses TRBV7-9 and TRBJ2-1; 9 bases fit TRBD2. The CDR3 length is 15 residues. The germline V gene has CDR1 SEHNR and CDR2 FQNEAQ (reference sequence). The trim removed 1 base at V and 6 bases at J, leaving 4 bases unmatched.

The J gene is TRBJ2-5, the V gene TRBV18; D remains unclear. Germline values: CDR1 KGHSH, CDR2 LQKENI. The CDR3 consists of 12 residues. Trimming removed 2 bases from V and 2 bases from J, with 3 bases in between. In nucleotides, the CDR3 is TGTGCCAGCTCACCAACTCAAGAGACCCAGTACTTC. Protein: CASSPTQETQYF.

The rearrangement uses TRBV10-3 and TRBJ2-7; D remains ambiguous. Germline CDR1 reads ENHRY; CDR2 reads SYGVKD. This CDR3 region has 12 residues. Trimming took 2 bases from V and 2 from J, leaving 4 bases between them. The CDR3 region is CAISEQTYEQYF. DNA for the CDR3: TGTGCCATCAGTGAGCAGACCTACGAGCAGTACTTC.

The rearrangement uses TRBV7-2 and TRBJ2-1; D remains unclear. Trimming took 5 bases from V and 8 from J, leaving 7 bases between them. CDR1 and CDR2 from the germline V gene are SGHTA and FQGNSA. The CDR3 runs to 11 residues. The CDR3 loop is CASSRVYEQFF. CDR3 DNA sequence: TGTGCCAGCAGCAGGGTGTATGAGCAGTTCTTC.

The gene calls are TRBV19 and TRBJ2-4, with TRBD1 matching over 8 bases. Germline CDR1 LNHDA, CDR2 SQIVND (reference sequence). V shed 4 bases, J shed 9 bases, and the junction held 14 bases outside the gene matches. The CDR3 is 16 residues long. The CDR3 reads CASSTPGQGTWGIQYF. CDR3 DNA sequence: TGTGCCAGTAGTACCCCCGGACAGGGTACATGGGGCATTCAGTACTTC.

The chain is built from TRBV5-1 and TRBJ2-1; maybe TRBD1 (6 bases). The CDR3 contains 15 residues. Germline-derived CDR1 and CDR2 are SGHRS and YFSETQ. V lost 0 bases to trimming and J lost 2 bases, with 9 bases between them. CDR3 loop: CASSLGDMTYNEQFF. The CDR3, as DNA: TGCGCCAGCAGCTTGGGGGACATGACCTACAATGAGCAGTTCTTC.

This chain uses TRBV5-4 with TRBJ1-5; 8 positions agree with TRBD1. V shed 3 bases and J 4 bases; nucleotides not matched to a gene: 3. Germline V gene lookup returns CDR1 SGHNT and CDR2 YYREEE (reference sequence). The CDR3 consists of 14 residues. CDR3 protein: CASSSTGGNQPQHF. The DNA for the CDR3 is TGTGCCAGCAGCTCTACAGGGGGGAATCAGCCCCAGCATTTT.

V gene TRBV21-1 combines with J gene TRBJ2-3; the listed D gene, TRBD1, was not tested against the DNA. TRBV21-1 represents a pseudogene. The CDR3 loop spans 16 amino acids. CDR3 protein: CASSTRDTIYTDTQYF. CDR3 nucleotides: TGTGCCAGCAGCACCCGGGACACTATTTACACAGATACGCAGTATTTT.

The V and J genes are TRBV21-1 and TRBJ2-2; the table's D call, TRBD2, was not checked against the DNA. TRBV21-1 is an annotated pseudogene. This CDR3 is 21 amino acids long. The CDR3 here is CASSKAHWGLAGAIDTGELFF. DNA of the CDR3: TGTGCCAGCAGCAAAGCGCATTGGGGACTAGCGGGAGCGATCGACACCGGGGAGCTGTTTTTT.

This clone was found once. The V call is TRBV11-2, the J call TRBJ1-1, with D unresolved. Trimming pared 5 bases from V and 4 bases from J, leaving 17 bases between. The CDR3 is made up of 15 amino acids. Germline V CDR1 and CDR2: SGHAT, FQNNGV. The CDR3 is CASSLTGRGGTEAFF. The CDR3 DNA reads as TGTGCCAGCAGCCTAACCGGTCGGGGAGGCACTGAAGCTTTCTTT. Full variable domain (outside the CDR3, taken from reference TRBV11-2 and TRBJ1-1): EAGVAQSPRYKIIEKRQSVAFWCNPISGHATLYWYQQILGQGPKLLIQFQNNGVVDDSQLPKDRFSAERLKGVDSTLKIQPAKLEDSAVYLCASSLTGRGGTEAFFGQGTRLTVV.